This T cell receptor (beta chain) was recorded in a study of T-cell reconstitution after alpha-beta-depleted transplantation in children. The TCRbeta library was prepared with unique molecular identifiers. TCRdb re-called the PCR reads through MiXCR, storing one row per CDR3 protein. The sample lists around 300,000 distinct CDR3 sequences; about 9.5% were seen once. The length of the CDR3 is 14 residues. The trim removed 0 bases at V and 6 bases at J, leaving 1 base unmatched. CDR1 and CDR2 from the germline V gene are SGDLS and YYNGEE. J is TRBJ2-2 and V is TRBV9; TRBD2 agrees at 8 bases. Sample: PBMCs, taken before TCRalphabeta/CD19-depleted stem cell transplant. The sequence derives from a boy under two years old with acute myeloid leukemia, due to receive a stem cell transplant. The CDR3 nucleotides are TGTGCCAGCAGCGTAGGGGGACTAGCCGGGGAGCTGTTTTTT. Translating it yields CASSVGGLAGELFF.